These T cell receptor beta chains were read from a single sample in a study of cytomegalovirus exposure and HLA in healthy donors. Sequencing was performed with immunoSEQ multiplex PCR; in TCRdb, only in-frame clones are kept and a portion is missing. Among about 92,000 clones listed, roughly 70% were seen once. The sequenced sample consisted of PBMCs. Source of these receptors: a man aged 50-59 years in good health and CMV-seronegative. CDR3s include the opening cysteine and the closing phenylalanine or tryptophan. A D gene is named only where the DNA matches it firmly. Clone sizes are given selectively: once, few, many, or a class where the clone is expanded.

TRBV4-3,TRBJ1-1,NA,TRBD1,TGCGCCAGCAGCCGGGACAGTAGGAACACTGAAGCTTTCTTT,CASSRDSRNTEAFF
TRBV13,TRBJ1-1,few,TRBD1,TGTGCCAGCAGCTTCCGGGACAGGGCCTCTGAAGCTTTCTTT,CASSFRDRASEAFF
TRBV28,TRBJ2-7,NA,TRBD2,TGTGCCAGCAGTTCTGCTAGCGGGGGAACCTCCTACGAGCAGTACTTC,CASSSASGGTSYEQYF
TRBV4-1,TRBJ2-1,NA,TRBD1,TGCGCCAGCAGCCCCACGCCCGGGACAGGGTCGAATGAGCAGTTCTTC,CASSPTPGTGSNEQFF
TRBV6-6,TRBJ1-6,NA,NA,TGTGCCAGCACCAAGGCAGGGTATAATTCACCCCTCCACTTT,CASTKAGYNSPLHF
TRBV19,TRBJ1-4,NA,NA,TGTGCCACTGCCAAGGGGGAACTGTTTTTT,CATAKGELFF
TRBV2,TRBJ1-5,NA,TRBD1,TGTGCCAGCAGGGGGACAGGGGGCCCCACCAGGCATTTT,CASRGTGGPTRHF
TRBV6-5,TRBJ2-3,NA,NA,TGTGCCAGCGGGGCAGCGTCTAGCACAGATACGCAGTATTTT,CASGAASSTDTQYF
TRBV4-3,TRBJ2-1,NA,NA,TGCGCCAGCAGCCCCGACAGGGAGGCCTTTCCCCATGAGCAGTTCTTC,CASSPDREAFPHEQFF
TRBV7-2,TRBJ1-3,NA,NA,TGTGCCAGCAGCTATCAGGGTTCCGGAAACACCATATATTTT,CASSYQGSGNTIYF
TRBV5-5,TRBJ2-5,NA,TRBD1,TGTGCCAGCAGCTTGGGACAGGGGGCAGAGACCCAGTACTTC,CASSLGQGAETQYF
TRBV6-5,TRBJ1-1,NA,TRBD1,TGTGCCAGCAGTTACCGGTGGACAGGGGGGAACACTGAAGCTTTCTTT,CASSYRWTGGNTEAFF
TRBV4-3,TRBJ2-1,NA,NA,TGCGCCAGCAGCCAAGACCTATCCCGTGAGCAGTTCTTC,CASSQDLSREQFF
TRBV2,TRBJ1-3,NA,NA,TGTGCCAGCAGCGCCGGGATTCCGGACTCTGGAAACACCATATATTTT,CASSAGIPDSGNTIYF
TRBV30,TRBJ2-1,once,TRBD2,TGTGCCTGGAGCCGTTTTTCGTTTAGCGGGAGGGCCCGGACGAGTGAGCAGTTCTTC,CAWSRFSFSGRARTSEQFF
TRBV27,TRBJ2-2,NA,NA,TGTGCCAGCAGGTGGAGTGCCACCGGGGAGCTGTTTTTT,CASRWSATGELFF
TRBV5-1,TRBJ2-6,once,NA,TGCGCCAGCACTCCGGGCGAGGGCTCTGGGGCCAACGTCCTGACTTTC,CASTPGEGSGANVLTF
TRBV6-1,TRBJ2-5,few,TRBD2,TGTGCCAGCAGTGACGGACTAGCGGGAGCCGGGGGAAGGGAGACCCAGTACTTC,CASSDGLAGAGGRETQYF
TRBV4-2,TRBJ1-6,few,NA,TGTGCCAGCAGCCAAGATAGGGCAGGGACATCTCCACCCCTCCACTTT,CASSQDRAGTSPPLHF
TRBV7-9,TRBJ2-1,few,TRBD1,TGTGCCAGCAGCTCCCTCGACAGGGGTAGCTACAATGAGCAGTTCTTC,CASSSLDRGSYNEQFF
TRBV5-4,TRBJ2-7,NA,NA,TGTGCCAGCAGCTTGGACAGTAACGAGCAGTACTTC,CASSLDSNEQYF
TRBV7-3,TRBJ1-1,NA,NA,TGTGCCAGCAGCTCGGGAAGGAACGCTGAAGCTTTCTTT,CASSSGRNAEAFF
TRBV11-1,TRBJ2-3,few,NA,TGTGCCAGCACCCCGGGGGACGGCGGATCCACAGATACGCAGTATTTT,CASTPGDGGSTDTQYF